One and the same sample provided the 32 T cell receptor beta chains below, sequenced in a study of CD8 T cells in Susac syndrome. An amount of RNA that ranged from roughly 0.5 to 1 ug was reverse transcribed with random hexamers. Using its own MiXCR run on the immunoSEQ multiplex PCR reads, TCRdb lists one record per CDR3 protein. The sample lists 160,000 or so distinct CDR3 sequences, roughly 92% occurring once. Sequenced input: CD4+ T cells from PBMCs. The origin of the receptors is a human donor with Susac syndrome.

The chain carries TRBV25-1 and TRBJ2-7; D possibly corresponds to TRBD1 (5 bases). The germline gives CDR1 MGHDK, CDR2 SYGVNS. This CDR3 has 15 amino acids. Trimming took 3 bases from V and 1 from J, leaving 13 bases between them. This CDR3 reads CASSDPRQSSYEQYF. CDR3 sequence (DNA): TGTGCCAGCAGTGACCCTCGACAGTCGTCCTACGAGCAGTACTTC.

The rearrangement links TRBV3-1 to TRBJ2-1, with TRBD2 matching 9 bases. CDR1 and CDR2 from the germline V gene are LGHDT and YNNKEL (reference sequence). V trimming: 3 bases; J trimming: 9 bases; junction bases outside the gene matches: 9. CDR3 size: 15 residues. CDR3 residues: CASSHRGGGAFEQFF. The CDR3, as DNA: TGTGCCAGCAGCCATCGGGGCGGGGGGGCGTTTGAGCAGTTCTTC.

This clonotype is a singleton in its sample. The chain has TRBV15 and TRBJ2-1, with 8 bases lining up with TRBD2. The CDR3 is 15 amino acids. The V and J ends lost 1 base and 8 bases, in that order; junction bases with no gene match: 7. In germline, CDR1 is LNHNV, CDR2 YYDKDF (reference sequence). The CDR3 here is CATSRVGTSYDEQFF. CDR3 in DNA: TGTGCCACCAGCAGAGTAGGGACTAGTTACGATGAGCAGTTCTTC.

V is TRBV2 and J is TRBJ2-7; 9 bases align to TRBD1. The ends lost 6 bases at V and 2 bases at J; junction bases unmatched: 8. CDR3 length: 15 amino acids. Germline values: CDR1 SNHLY, CDR2 FYNNEI. The CDR3, as DNA: TGTGCCAGCAGCCGCACGGGACAGGGCCCCTACGAGCAGTACTTC. It yields the protein CASSRTGQGPYEQYF.

The sample holds one count of this clonotype. The chain couples TRBV6-5 to TRBJ2-1; D is perhaps TRBD1 (6 bases). The V end was cut by 0 bases, the J end by 6 bases, with 18 bases between. Germline V gene data show CDR1 as MNHEY and CDR2 as SVGAGI. The CDR3 is made up of 17 amino acids. The CDR3 is CASSYSFWQGSGNEQFF. Written as DNA, the CDR3 is TGTGCCAGCAGTTACTCGTTCTGGCAGGGGTCAGGCAATGAGCAGTTCTTC.

The chain uses TRBV9 and TRBJ1-1; 11 nucleotides agree with TRBD1. The CDR3 length is 18 residues. The germline CDR1 and CDR2 sequences are SGDLS and YYNGEE. Trimming removed 0 bases from V and 2 bases from J; junction bases left unmatched: 9. The DNA for the CDR3 is TGTGCCAGCAGCGTAGGGGCCGGGACAGGGGGTAGTAACACTGAAGCTTTCTTT. Translated, it gives CASSVGAGTGGSNTEAFF.

The V gene is TRBV6-5, the J gene TRBJ1-2; D remains unclear. The CDR3 spans 12 residues. V lost 2 bases and J lost 5, with 6 bases in between. The germline V gene encodes CDR1 MNHEY and CDR2 SVGAGI. The CDR3 region has the DNA TGTGCCAGCAGTTACGATAAGTATGGCTACACCTTC. It translates to CASSYDKYGYTF.

The chain carries TRBV20-1 and TRBJ1-2, with 12 bases identical to TRBD1. This CDR3 contains 15 residues. V shed 6 bases and J 4 bases; nucleotides not matched to a gene: 9. From germline, CDR1 is DFQATT and CDR2 SNEGSKA (reference sequence). DNA for the CDR3: TGCAGTGCCGCGGGACAGGGGGCGCGGGGCTATGGCTACACCTTC. Translated, it gives CSAAGQGARGYGYTF.

The CDR3 sequence is CASSLLMNTEAFF. DNA for the CDR3: TGTGCCAGCAGCTTATTGATGAACACTGAAGCTTTCTTT. V and J are TRBV11-2 and TRBJ1-1; no clear D. The CDR3 has 13 amino acids. CDR1 is SGHAT and CDR2 is FQNNGV in the germline V gene. The germline V and J ends were trimmed by 2 bases and 0 bases, with 4 bases remaining between them. The full variable domain, rest sourced from reference TRBV11-2 and TRBJ1-1, is EAGVAQSPRYKIIEKRQSVAFWCNPISGHATLYWYQQILGQGPKLLIQFQNNGVVDDSQLPKDRFSAERLKGVDSTLKIQPAKLEDSAVYLCASSLLMNTEAFFGQGTRLTVV.

The chain has TRBV15 and TRBJ2-3; D call uncertain. V shed 0 bases and J shed 4 bases, with 8 bases lying between them. CDR1 is LNHNV and CDR2 is YYDKDF in the germline V gene (reference sequence). There are 14 residues in the CDR3. CDR3 DNA: TGTGCCACCAGCAGAGATTTCAAGGCAGATACGCAGTATTTT. Protein sequence: CATSRDFKADTQYF.

The chain is built from TRBV3-1 and TRBJ1-5, with a possible D match to TRBD1 (5 bases). Germline V gene sequence: CDR1 LGHDT, CDR2 YNNKEL (reference sequence). V was pared by 1 base and J by 4 bases, with 11 bases between. The CDR3 totals 15 residues. CDR3 coding DNA: TGTGCCAGCAGCCAAGGGACACCGAGGAATCAGCCCCAGCATTTT. It encodes CASSQGTPRNQPQHF.

V is TRBV5-6 and J is TRBJ2-1; D gene ambiguous. From germline, CDR1 is SGHDT and CDR2 YYEEEE. The CDR3 length is 12 residues. Trimming left V 2 bases short and J 9 bases short, with 9 bases between. The CDR3 loop is CASSLLSGEQFF. DNA for the CDR3: TGTGCCAGCAGCTTACTATCGGGTGAGCAGTTCTTC.

The genes are TRBV9 and TRBJ1-1; TRBD1 might be the D (5 bases). Germline V lookup: CDR1 SGDLS, CDR2 YYNGEE. CDR3 size: 14 residues. V gave up 0 bases and J gave up 5 bases, with 11 bases separating them. CDR3 region: CASSVGGGSTEAFF. The CDR3 DNA reads as TGTGCCAGCAGCGTAGGTGGGGGATCGACTGAAGCTTTCTTT.

This clonotype occurred once. V usage is TRBV23-1 and J usage is TRBJ2-7, with TRBD1 matching over 7 bases. TRBV23-1 is known as an ORF, though its function is uncertain. V lost 4 bases to trimming and J lost 0 bases; unmatched junction nucleotides: 6. The CDR3 loop spans 15 amino acids. Written as DNA, the CDR3 is TGCGCCAGCAGTCGAGACAGGGACCGCTCCTACGAGCAGTACTTC. Protein product: CASSRDRDRSYEQYF.

The CDR3 DNA is TGCAGTGCCATTCAGGCGCTTGATGAAAAACTGTTTTTT. This codes for CSAIQALDEKLFF. This chain links TRBV20-1 with TRBJ1-4; D ambiguous. V dropped 6 bases and J dropped 6 bases, with 14 bases sitting between them. The CDR3 spans 13 residues. Per germline, CDR1 DFQATT and CDR2 SNEGSKA (reference sequence).

The DNA of the CDR3 is TGTGCCAGCTCACCACCCGAGATGTACGAGCAGTACTTC. Protein product: CASSPPEMYEQYF. V usage is TRBV18 and J usage is TRBJ2-7, with D uncertain. The CDR3 runs 13 residues. Trimming removed 0 bases at V and 4 bases at J, with 7 bases between. CDR1 is KGHSH, CDR2 LQKENI, per germline.

The chain carries TRBV20-1 and TRBJ2-3, with TRBD2 matching over 13 bases. With 5 bases clipped from V and 7 bases from J, the junction kept 18 bases outside the gene matches. The CDR3 length is 18 residues. Germline CDR1 and CDR2: DFQATT and SNEGSKA (reference sequence). CDR3 region: CSAPKLAGGPTGVYTQYF. DNA of the CDR3: TGCAGTGCTCCAAAACTAGCGGGGGGGCCTACTGGGGTATATACGCAGTATTTT.

V is TRBV20-1 and J is TRBJ1-2; D perhaps matches TRBD1 (5 bases). The germline V gene encodes CDR1 DFQATT and CDR2 SNEGSKA (reference sequence). The CDR3 covers 18 residues. V was clipped by 0 bases and J by 5 bases, with 25 bases between them. This chain's CDR3 is CSARDLKRDSFIQYGYTF. The CDR3 nucleotides read TGCAGTGCTAGAGATTTGAAAAGGGACTCATTTATCCAATATGGCTACACCTTC.

The V call is TRBV20-1, the J call TRBJ2-3; 10 nucleotides agree with TRBD2. Germline V gene lookup returns CDR1 DFQATT and CDR2 SNEGSKA (reference sequence). CDR3 size: 16 residues. The trim removed 4 bases at V and 0 bases at J, leaving 7 bases unmatched. The CDR3 sequence: CSAIPRTSGSTDTQYF. The CDR3 DNA reads as TGCAGTGCTATCCCCCGGACTAGCGGTAGCACAGATACGCAGTATTTT.

The chain combines TRBV20-1 with TRBJ1-2, with 7 bases matching TRBD1. This CDR3 region has 14 residues. The V gene end was trimmed by 2 bases and the J gene end by 1 base; junction bases not matched to a gene: 4. The germline V gene has CDR1 DFQATT and CDR2 SNEGSKA (reference sequence). CDR3 region: CSARLTGINYGYTF. The CDR3 DNA follows: TGCAGTGCTAGATTGACAGGGATTAACTATGGCTACACCTTC.

The rearrangement joins TRBV9 to TRBJ2-3; D perhaps matches TRBD2 (5 bases). From germline, CDR1 is SGDLS and CDR2 YYNGEE. V was shortened by 3 bases and J by 4 bases, with 12 bases between the two germline ends. CDR3 length: 14 residues. CDR3 coding DNA: TGTGCCAGCAGCGAACCGGCGAGGGCAGATACGCAGTATTTT. It yields the protein CASSEPARADTQYF.

This rearrangement joins TRBV20-1 to TRBJ1-5; 7 bases map to TRBD1. This CDR3 has 13 residues. Germline CDR1 DFQATT, CDR2 SNEGSKA (reference sequence). V gave up 3 bases and J gave up 5 bases; unmatched junction bases: 4. The CDR3 nucleotides read TGCAGTGCTAGTGAGGGGGCAGATCAGCCCCAGCATTTT. Protein product: CSASEGADQPQHF.

This sequence joins TRBV24-1 and TRBJ2-2; the match to TRBD1 covers 10 bases. Germline-derived CDR1 and CDR2 are KGHDR and SFDVKD. CDR3 length equals 15 residues. V shed 6 bases, J shed 6 bases, and the junction held 6 bases outside the gene matches. The CDR3 loop is CATSPGQGEPGELFF. The CDR3 nucleotides are TGTGCCACCAGTCCCGGACAGGGGGAACCCGGGGAGCTGTTTTTT.

The V gene is TRBV2, the J gene TRBJ1-1; D is perhaps TRBD1 (6 bases). This CDR3 has 12 residues. CDR1 and CDR2 from the germline V gene are SNHLY and FYNNEI. V was pared by 2 bases and J by 8 bases, with 9 bases between. CDR3 amino acids: CASSERTVEAFF. The CDR3 DNA sequence: TGTGCCAGCAGTGAAAGGACAGTAGAAGCTTTCTTT.

The rearrangement joins TRBV12-5 to TRBJ1-1; D is unclear. The CDR3 covers 15 residues. CDR1 LGHNT and CDR2 FRNRAP come from the germline V gene. V was shortened by 6 bases and J by 1 base, with 15 bases between the two germline ends. The CDR3 sequence is CASGPSWKGNTEAFF. CDR3 sequence (DNA): TGTGCTAGTGGCCCCTCCTGGAAGGGGAACACTGAAGCTTTCTTT.

This chain uses TRBV30 with TRBJ2-7, with a weak D call TRBD2 (6 bases). Between the trimmed V and J ends, which lost 1 base and 6 bases, there was a span of 16 bases. Germline V gene data show CDR1 as GTSNPN and CDR2 as SVGIG (reference sequence). The CDR3 runs 14 residues. The CDR3 DNA is TGTGCCTGGAGTGCTTCAAGGGCCGGGGGCGAGCAGTACTTC. Translated: CAWSASRAGGEQYF.

The chain combines TRBV5-1 with TRBJ1-6; 8 nucleotides match TRBD1. From germline, CDR1 is SGHRS and CDR2 YFSETQ. The CDR3 covers 17 residues. With V trimmed by 4 bases and J by 7 bases, 13 bases remained unmatched. Here the CDR3 reads CASSQPRAGGLNSPLHF. The CDR3 DNA follows: TGCGCCAGCAGCCAACCCCGAGCAGGGGGCCTCAATTCACCCCTCCACTTT.

The chain recombines TRBV5-1 with TRBJ1-2; 8 nucleotides line up with TRBD1. The V segment lost 4 bases and the J segment 4 bases; nucleotides outside the gene matches: 9. The V gene's germline CDR1 is SGHRS and CDR2 YFSETQ. The CDR3 runs 15 residues. CDR3 residues: CASSATGGDSYGYTF. In DNA, the CDR3 is TGCGCCAGCAGCGCCACAGGGGGAGATTCCTATGGCTACACCTTC.

In the case of this clonotype: A read error may account for a junction end that differs from germline. The chain carries TRBV12-3 or TRBV12-4 and TRBJ2-1, with 11 bases identical to TRBD2. The CDR3 loop spans 14 amino acids. CDR3 protein: CASSFGSGGAQPVF. In nucleotides, the CDR3 is TGTGCCAGCAGTTTCGGTAGCGGGGGGGCCCAACCTGTCTTC.

This clonotype was seen once. The chain recombines TRBV5-1 with TRBJ2-1; 12 bases match TRBD2. The CDR3 loop spans 14 amino acids. Trimming took 6 bases from V and 8 from J; bases not matched to a gene: 6. CDR1 SGHRS and CDR2 YFSETQ come from the germline V gene. In nucleotides, the CDR3 is TGCGCCAGCAACCCTAGCGGGGGGGCCCATGAGCAGTTCTTC. As protein: CASNPSGGAHEQFF. Full variable domain (rest looked up from reference TRBV5-1 and TRBJ2-1): KAGVTQTPRYLIKTRGQQVTLSCSPISGHRSVSWYQQTPGQGLQFLFEYFSETQRNKGNFPGRFSGRQFSNSRSEMNVSTLELGDSALYLCASNPSGGAHEQFFGPGTRLTVL.

The chain is built from TRBV24-1 and TRBJ1-1; D not certain. CDR3 size: 14 residues. Trimming removed 4 bases at V and 1 base at J, with 9 bases between. Looked up from germline, CDR1 is KGHDR and CDR2 is SFDVKD. This CDR3 reads CATSELPPNTEAFF. DNA of the CDR3: TGTGCCACCAGTGAGCTGCCACCGAACACTGAAGCTTTCTTT.

The chain couples TRBV20-1 to TRBJ1-6; the D is unclear. In germline, CDR1 is DFQATT, CDR2 SNEGSKA (reference sequence). The CDR3 totals 13 residues. V was shortened by 5 bases and J by 9 bases, with 14 bases between the two germline ends. In DNA, the CDR3 is TGCAGTGCTGACCCGGGTATGGTTTCACCCCTCCACTTT. This encodes CSADPGMVSPLHF.